A single sample gave rise to the 17 T cell receptor beta chains below, sequenced in a study of low-dose radiotherapy and immunotherapy resistance in tumors. Gene-specific TRAV and TRBV primers were used for first-strand cDNA, covering alpha and beta chains. The authors ran 20 PCR cycles to amplify TCRs with a constant-region primer and V-primer adapter. TCRdb re-analysed the reads in MiXCR, keeping a single row per CDR3 protein. The sample has 60,000 or so distinct CDR3 sequences; 23% are singletons. The time point denotes: after trial treatment. Treatment described: LDRT plus nivolumab, ipilimumab, low-dose cyclophosphamide and aspirin (RACIN trial). Material: PBMCs, obtained after low-dose radiotherapy plus immunotherapy. These receptors were taken from a male donor with prostate cancer.

The table lists this clonotype with many counts. The chain carries TRBV5-1 and TRBJ1-5, with D possibly being TRBD1 (5 bases). There are 14 residues in the CDR3. The V gene's germline CDR1 is SGHRS and CDR2 YFSETQ. V lost 4 bases and J lost 7, with 15 bases in between. The CDR3 protein is CASSPLGVEQPQHF. The CDR3, as DNA: TGCGCCAGCAGCCCCTTAGGGGTGGAGCAGCCCCAGCATTTT.

The V and J genes are TRBV10-2 and TRBJ2-7; TRBD2 might be the D (6 bases). Trimming left V 3 bases short and J 6 bases short, with 21 bases between. The CDR3 is made up of 16 amino acids. Germline V gene sequence: CDR1 WSHSY, CDR2 SAAADI. The CDR3 DNA is TGCGCCAGCAGTGACATTGCGCGGGGAATTCGGGGCGAGCAGTACTTC. Amino acid sequence: CASSDIARGIRGEQYF.

This clonotype was counted ten times or more. V usage is TRBV6-2 or TRBV6-3 and J usage is TRBJ2-7; D might be TRBD1 (6 bases). CDR3 size: 15 residues. V was clipped by 5 bases and J by 3 bases, with 17 bases between them. Per germline, CDR1 MNHEY and CDR2 SVGEGT. The CDR3 reads CASSEVQGEDYEQYF. The CDR3 DNA is TGTGCCAGCAGTGAAGTACAGGGTGAGGACTACGAGCAGTACTTC.

The J gene is TRBJ2-1, the V gene TRBV9, with 13 bases lining up with TRBD2. The J segment lost 4 bases and the V segment lost 2 bases, leaving 6 bases of the junction unmatched. CDR1 and CDR2 from the germline V gene are SGDLS and YYNGEE. This CDR3 spans 17 amino acids. CDR3 protein: CASSVGTSGGAYNEQFF. The CDR3 region has the DNA TGTGCCAGCAGCGTCGGCACTAGCGGGGGGGCATACAATGAGCAGTTCTTC.

This clonotype was detected ten times or more. V and J are TRBV7-2 and TRBJ2-2; D may be TRBD1 (6 bases). Germline V gene sequence: CDR1 SGHTA, CDR2 FQGNSA. With 4 bases removed from V and 4 bases from J, the gap between germline ends came to 19 bases. The CDR3 length is 17 residues. This CDR3 reads CASSSAPPGQITGELFF. The CDR3 nucleotides read TGTGCCAGCAGCTCCGCCCCCCCTGGACAGATCACCGGGGAGCTGTTTTTT.

About this clonotype: A far larger clone is a single base away, which makes a read error likely. The chain is built from TRBV5-8 and TRBJ2-1; TRBD1 matches 9 bases. Per the germline V gene, CDR1 is SGHTS and CDR2 is YDEGEE. The CDR3 contains 15 residues. V was pared by 0 bases and J by 10 bases, with 8 bases of the junction left unmatched. As DNA, the CDR3 is TGTGCCAGCAGCTTGGGTTTTGGGACAGGGAACGAGCAGTTCTTC. It translates to CASSLGFGTGNEQFF. The full variable domain, rest sourced from reference TRBV5-8 and TRBJ2-1, is EAGVTQSPTHLIKTRGQQATLRCSPISGHTSVYWYQQALGLGLQFLLWYDEGEERNRGNFPPRFSGRQFPNYSSELNVNALELEDSALYLCASSLGFGTGNEQFFGPGTRLTVL.

This clonotype was seen at least ten times. The chain uses TRBV4-3 and TRBJ1-1; the D gene is possibly TRBD1 (6 bases). The CDR3 extends over 16 amino acids. Trimming removed 5 bases from V and 0 bases from J, with 16 bases in between. Germline V CDR1 and CDR2: LGHNA, YSLEER. The chain's CDR3 is CASSAGAGDMNTEAFF. As DNA, the CDR3 is TGCGCCAGCAGCGCCGGGGCAGGGGATATGAACACTGAAGCTTTCTTT.

The sample holds many counts of this clonotype. The chain links TRBV21-1 to TRBJ2-7; the listed D gene, TRBD1, was not tested against the DNA. TRBV21-1 is labeled a pseudogene. The CDR3 loop spans 14 amino acids. CDR3 DNA sequence: TGTGCCAGCAGCAATCCCCCCAGAACCTACGAGCAGTACTTC. This sequence encodes CASSNPPRTYEQYF.

Regarding this clonotype: An end of the junction differs from the germline gene, which may be a read error. This chain links TRBV12-3 or TRBV12-4 with TRBJ1-1, with D tentatively TRBD1 (5 bases). The CDR3 covers 12 residues. The CDR3 DNA sequence: TGTGCCAGCAGTTTAGTGGGGGGTGAAGCTTCCTTT. This sequence encodes CASSLVGGEASF.

The table lists this clonotype with many counts. This sequence joins TRBV20-1 and TRBJ1-6, with D uncertain. This CDR3 has 13 residues. V gave up 3 bases and J gave up 8 bases, with 11 bases separating them. Germline V gene data show CDR1 as DFQATT and CDR2 as SNEGSKA (reference sequence). The CDR3 spells CSASAGADSPLHF. CDR3 in DNA: TGCAGTGCTAGCGCAGGCGCGGATTCACCCCTCCACTTT.

This clonotype was counted at least ten times. The chain carries TRBV28 and TRBJ2-1, with TRBD2 matching 7 bases. With V trimmed by 3 bases and J by 0 bases, 5 bases remained unmatched. The CDR3 totals 16 residues. CDR1 is MDHEN and CDR2 is SYDVKM in the germline V gene. The CDR3 DNA sequence: TGTGCCAGCAGTTTCGGCGGGAGCCGCTCCTACAATGAGCAGTTCTTC. This gives the protein CASSFGGSRSYNEQFF.

This clonotype has ten or more counts. The chain employs TRBV12-3 or TRBV12-4 and TRBJ2-7, with 8 bases fitting TRBD2. The CDR3 is 17 amino acids. Trimming cost V 2 bases and J 3 bases; bases outside gene matches: 12. The CDR3 here is CASSLLGYGTSHYEQYF. DNA of the CDR3: TGTGCCAGCAGTTTATTGGGATACGGGACTAGTCACTACGAGCAGTACTTC.

This clonotype was seen many times. V gene TRBV13 combines with J gene TRBJ2-5; D unclear. V gave up 3 bases and J gave up 5 bases, with 10 bases separating them. CDR3 size: 13 residues. Germline lookup yields CDR1 PRHDT and CDR2 FYEKMQ (reference sequence). DNA for the CDR3: TGTGCCAGCAGCTTTCGAGCTCGGGAGACCCAGTACTTC. This sequence encodes CASSFRARETQYF.

Many counts were recorded for this clonotype. The chain combines TRBV29-1 with TRBJ1-3; a possible D gene is TRBD1 (6 bases). The CDR3 is 14 residues long. Trimming took off 7 bases at V and 3 bases at J, with 16 bases between the two ends. Germline CDR1 reads SQVTM; CDR2 reads ANQGSEA. For the CDR3, the DNA is TGCAGCGCTATGACAGGTGCTGTTGGAAACACCATATATTTT. Protein: CSAMTGAVGNTIYF.

This clonotype came up many times. V and J are TRBV6-8 and TRBJ2-3; 9 bases agree with TRBD1. Unmatched junction bases numbered 7, after V lost 6 bases and J lost 3 bases. The CDR3 is made up of 15 amino acids. The V gene's germline CDR1 is MNHGY and CDR2 SAAAGT. The CDR3 coding sequence is TGTGCCAGCAGCCCAGGGACAGGGCTGACAGATACGCAGTATTTT. It codes for CASSPGTGLTDTQYF.

This clonotype has ten or more counts. An end of the junction does not agree with germline; a read error may underlie this. V usage is TRBV15 and J usage is TRBJ2-4; D gene uncertain. This CDR3 contains 12 residues. Germline V gene data show CDR1 as LNHNV and CDR2 as YYDKDF (reference sequence). This chain's CDR3 is CATGSHKNIQYF. CDR3 nucleotide sequence: TGTGCCACCGGCAGCCACAAAAACATTCAGTACTTC.

This clonotype was seen ten or more times. The V and J genes are TRBV2 and TRBJ2-5; no reliable D call. Germline values: CDR1 SNHLY, CDR2 FYNNEI. CDR3 length: 12 amino acids. Trimming cost V 4 bases and J 5 bases, with 8 bases left between them. DNA of the CDR3: TGTGCCAGCAGTGTTAACGGGGAGACCCAGTACTTC. Translated, it gives CASSVNGETQYF. Full variable domain (outside the CDR3, taken from reference TRBV2 and TRBJ2-5): EPEVTQTPSHQVTQMGQEVILRCVPISNHLYFYWYRQILGQKVEFLVSFYNNEISEKSEIFDDQFSVERPDGSNFTLKIRSTKLEDSAMYFCASSVNGETQYFGPGTRLLVL.